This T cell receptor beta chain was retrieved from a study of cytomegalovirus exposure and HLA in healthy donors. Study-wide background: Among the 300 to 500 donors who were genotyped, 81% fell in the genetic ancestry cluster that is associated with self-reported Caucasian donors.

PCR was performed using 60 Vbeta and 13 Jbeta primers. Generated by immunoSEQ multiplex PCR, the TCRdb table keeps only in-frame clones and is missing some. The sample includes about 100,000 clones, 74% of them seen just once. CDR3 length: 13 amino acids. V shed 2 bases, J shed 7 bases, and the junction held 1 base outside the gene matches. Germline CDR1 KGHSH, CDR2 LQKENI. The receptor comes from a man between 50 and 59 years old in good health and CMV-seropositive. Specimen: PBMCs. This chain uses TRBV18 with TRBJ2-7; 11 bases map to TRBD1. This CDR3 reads CASSPGTGGEQYF. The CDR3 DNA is TGTGCCAGCTCACCAGGGACAGGGGGGGAGCAGTACTTC.